This TCR beta chain was observed in a study of blood T cell repertoires in COVID-19. Study-wide background: COVID-19 samples from acute and convalescent phases originated in the United States, Italy and Spain. PBMCs, B-cell-depleted T cells, or T cells were the source of the cDNA or gDNA that made up the material.

Germline trimming cut 5 bases from V and 2 bases from J; bases unmatched to any gene: 5. The CDR3 has 15 amino acids. From germline, CDR1 is LNHDA and CDR2 SQIVND (reference sequence). In the study's own analysis: Amplification with reference gene primers provided the estimates of nucleated cell counts. Method: immunoSEQ multiplex PCR; TCRdb's copy keeps in-frame clones and lacks some. V and J calls and clone size follow that table, whereas D and trimming were derived from the DNA. Of under 140,000 clones listed, 70% to 90% are singletons. The chain couples TRBV19 to TRBJ1-4, with 7 bases fitting TRBD1. This clonotype originated in a woman between 50 and 59 years old with acute or convalescent COVID-19. Input material: peripheral blood. The CDR3 region is CASSVTGDTNEKLFF. The CDR3 nucleotides are TGTGCCAGTAGTGTTACAGGGGATACTAATGAAAAACTGTTTTTT.